The sequence of this T cell receptor (beta chain) was determined in a study of cytomegalovirus exposure and HLA in healthy donors. On the study more broadly: The roughly 100 million unique TCR beta sequences, from 150 million to 200 million T cells, were found by an earlier analysis.

In nominal health when sampled, donors likely had unrecorded immune exposures nonetheless. PCR primers comprised 60 Vbeta and 13 Jbeta primers. The table came from immunoSEQ multiplex PCR; TCRdb's copy has only in-frame clones and leaves some out. The top ten clones hold around 3% of a sample with 120,000 to 150,000 clones, about three quarters of them seen once. The CDR3 consists of 12 residues. Per the germline V gene, CDR1 is LNHDA and CDR2 is SQIVND (reference sequence). Germline trimming cut 6 bases from V and 3 bases from J; bases unmatched to any gene: 2. This clone was seen a handful of times. The antigen remains unidentified. Whole-study findings and limits: Per a later analysis, HLA-associated TCR beta chains showed more clonal expansion than other, equally common TCR beta chains. Most subjects had HLA-A and HLA-B alleles reportedly predicted accurately by TCR beta sequences.

This rearrangement joins TRBV19 to TRBJ2-7, with 7 bases matching TRBD1. Sequences were obtained from PBMCs. The TCR was taken from a man aged 40-55 years in good health and CMV-seropositive. In nucleotides, the CDR3 is TGTGCCAGTAGCCGGGACAGCTACGAGCAGTACTTC. Protein sequence: CASSRDSYEQYF. The variable domain in full, completed from reference TRBV19 and TRBJ2-7, reads DGGITQSPKYLFRKEGQNVTLSCEQNLNHDAMYWYRQDPGQGLRLIYYSQIVNDFQKGDIAEGYSVSREKKESFPLTVTSAQKNPTAFYLCASSRDSYEQYFGPGTRLTVT.